This T cell receptor beta chain was observed in a study of blood T cell repertoires in COVID-19. TCRdb's table, derived via immunoSEQ multiplex PCR, lists solely in-frame clones and lacks some. The data hold 110,000 to 150,000 clones, with about 76% observed a single time. Input material: peripheral blood. This sequence originates from a man older than 75 with acute or convalescent COVID-19.

The CDR3 spells CALWTGGWTDTQYF. The CDR3 bases are TGTGCCCTTTGGACAGGGGGGTGGACAGATACGCAGTATTTT. This chain connects TRBV10-3 to TRBJ2-3, with 10 bases lining up with TRBD1. V was clipped by 11 bases and J by 3 bases; unmatched bases: 8. The CDR3 contains 14 residues. The germline gives CDR1 ENHRY, CDR2 SYGVKD.